This passage covers 6 T cell receptor beta chains from one sample sequenced in a study of shared clonotypes between healthy human individuals. This table comes from immunoSEQ multiplex PCR, and its TCRdb copy is limited to in-frame clones, with some not included. Here the sample spans some 980,000 clones, 60% to 85% being singletons. The sequencing sample was made of memory CD4+ T cells sorted from blood. Stated subset: CD45RA-negative fraction. Receptors were obtained from a young man in good health.

The table lists this clone with a count of one. The chain uses TRBV7-9 and TRBJ2-3; 8 nucleotides match TRBD2. Trimming removed 6 bases from V and 1 base from J; junction bases left unmatched: 9. Per the germline V gene, CDR1 is SEHNR and CDR2 is FQNEAQ (reference sequence). The CDR3 is made up of 16 amino acids. The CDR3 DNA reads TGTGCCAGCAGTCCCCCCCGAGCGGGGGGCACAGATACGCAGTATTTT. Its translation is CASSPPRAGGTDTQYF.

The rearrangement links TRBV7-3 to TRBJ1-1; D possibly corresponds to TRBD1 (5 bases). Trimming left V 0 bases short and J 5 bases short, with 25 bases between. The length of the CDR3 is 19 residues. Germline V gene sequence: CDR1 SGHTA, CDR2 FQGTGA. Here the CDR3 reads CASSLTWEMGPFEGTEAFF. In DNA form, the CDR3 reads TGTGCCAGCAGCTTAACTTGGGAGATGGGTCCATTCGAGGGGACTGAAGCTTTCTTT.

The chain joins TRBV7-2 to TRBJ2-7; 12 bases fit TRBD1. Germline lookup yields CDR1 SGHTA and CDR2 FQGNSA. This CDR3 spans 17 amino acids. The V gene end was trimmed by 4 bases and the J gene end by 3 bases; junction bases not matched to a gene: 10. For the CDR3, the DNA is TGTGCCAGCAGCTCAGGGGGACAGGGGGCGTACATCTACGAGCAGTACTTC. Translation gives CASSSGGQGAYIYEQYF.

This clone was recorded only once. The rearrangement uses TRBV7-9 and TRBJ1-3; TRBD1 matches at 7 bases. The CDR3 extends over 15 amino acids. V was clipped by 8 bases and J by 2 bases; unmatched bases: 9. Germline V gene lookup returns CDR1 SEHNR and CDR2 FQNEAQ (reference sequence). As DNA, the CDR3 is TGTGCCAGCTTGGTACAGGGGAACACTGGAAACACCATATATTTT. Translated: CASLVQGNTGNTIYF. Looking up the rest from reference TRBV7-9 and TRBJ1-3 gives the full variable domain: DTGVSQNPRHKITKRGQNVTFRCDPISEHNRLYWYRQTLGQGPEFLTYFQNEAQLEKSRLLSDRFSAERPKGSFSTLEIQRTEQGDSAMYLCASLVQGNTGNTIYFGEGSWLTVV.

Comments on this clone: This may arise from a read error, as a much more abundant clone is one base away. The chain couples TRBV14 to TRBJ2-7; TRBD1 is a possible D gene (6 bases). The CDR3 runs 13 residues. In germline, CDR1 is SGHDN, CDR2 FVKESK. V lost 4 bases and J 0 bases, leaving 7 bases between the germline ends. CDR3 loop: CASSLDSSYEQYF. The CDR3, as DNA: TGTGCCAGCAGCCTGGACAGCTCCTACGAGCAGTACTTC.

For this clone: The sample contains more than one DNA sequence encoding this CDR3. The J gene is TRBJ2-4, the V gene TRBV15; 9 positions agree with TRBD1. CDR3 length equals 17 residues. Trimming at V came to 1 base and at J to 0 bases, leaving 4 bases not matched to a gene. The germline V gene encodes CDR1 LNHNV and CDR2 YYDKDF (reference sequence). Here the CDR3 reads CATSRVGQGLAKNIQYF. CDR3 nucleotides: TGTGCCACCAGCAGAGTGGGACAGGGTCTAGCCAAAAACATTCAGTACTTC.